The rows below give T cell receptor beta chains drawn from one sample of a study of blood T cell repertoires in COVID-19. The repertoire was sequenced with immunoSEQ multiplex PCR; TCRdb's copy has only in-frame clones and lacks some. The data contain roughly 70,000 clones, just over 90% of them seen just once; the ten biggest clones take up 2% to 3%. Sequencing used peripheral blood. These receptors all stem from a man between 50 and 59 years old with COVID-19, enrolled during active disease. CDR3s include the opening cysteine and the closing phenylalanine or tryptophan. The D gene is left open where the match is weak. Size values are once, few and many counts, or a class for expanded clones, and some rows have none.

>TRBJ1-2|.|TRBV7-2|.
TGTGCCAGCAGCTCCTTTATTTCAGGCGGGTCTGGCTACACCTTC
CASSSFISGGSGYTF
>TRBJ2-2|.|TRBV19|TRBD1
TGTGCCAGTAGTATAAGGACAGGGGGCAACACCGGGGAGCTGTTTTTT
CASSIRTGGNTGELFF
>TRBJ2-3|once|TRBV24-1|TRBD2
TGTGCCACCAGTGATTTAGCGGGAGCTAGCACAGATACGCAGTATTTT
CATSDLAGASTDTQYF
>TRBJ1-2|.|TRBV6-5|.
TGTGCCAGCAGTTCCGGCGGGCCCTATGGCTACACCTTC
CASSSGGPYGYTF
>TRBJ2-7|.|TRBV28|TRBD2
TGTGCCAGCACCCTAGCGGGCAGCTCCTACGAGCAGTACTTC
CASTLAGSSYEQYF
>TRBJ2-2|.|TRBV7-9|TRBD2
TGTGCCAGCAGTTCCCCGGGACTAGCGGTTACCGGGGAGCTGTTTTTT
CASSSPGLAVTGELFF
>TRBJ2-5|.|TRBV9|TRBD1
TGTGCCAGCAGCGTAGTAGGCGGCCCAGGGGGAGAGACCCAGTACTTC
CASSVVGGPGGETQYF
>TRBJ2-2|.|TRBV7-3|TRBD2
TGTGCCAGCAGCGTACCGGGACTAGCGTCGAACACCGGGGAGCTGTTTTTT
CASSVPGLASNTGELFF
>TRBJ1-2|.|TRBV6-5|TRBD1
TGTGCCAGCAGTAAGGGGACAGGGAGCTATGGCTACACCTTC
CASSKGTGSYGYTF
>TRBJ1-4|.|TRBV5-1|TRBD1
TGCGCCAGCAGCTTGACAGGGGCTAATGAAAAACTGTTTTTT
CASSLTGANEKLFF
>TRBJ1-2|.|TRBV29-1|.
TGCAGCGTTGAAGACGTGGGGGCTCGGGGCTACACCTTC
CSVEDVGARGYTF
>TRBJ2-5|.|TRBV19|TRBD2
TGTGCCAGTAGTATCGGGCTAGCGGCTGCGGGGACCCAGTACTTC
CASSIGLAAAGTQYF
>TRBJ2-4|.|TRBV13|TRBD2
TGTGCCAGCAGCCGGTCAAGCGGGAGGGACGGAAACATTCAGTACTTC
CASSRSSGRDGNIQYF
>TRBJ2-4|.|TRBV5-1|.
TGCGCCAGCAGCTTACAGGGTGCGGGGGTCAACATTCAGTACTTC
CASSLQGAGVNIQYF
>TRBJ2-3|.|TRBV4-2|.
TGTGCCAGCAGCCAGCTTCAACCAGACTCCACAGATACGCAGTATTTT
CASSQLQPDSTDTQYF
>TRBJ2-3|.|TRBV5-4|TRBD2
TGTGCCAGCAGCTTCCGGGCTAGCGGGATAGGGACAGATACGCAGTATTTT
CASSFRASGIGTDTQYF
>TRBJ2-2|.|TRBV7-7|.
TGTGCCAGCACCGAGGAGCCGAACACCGGGGAGCTGTTTTTT
CASTEEPNTGELFF
>TRBJ1-1|.|TRBV18|TRBD1
TGTGCCAGCTCACCGAGGGACAGGGGATTCACTGAAGCTTTCTTT
CASSPRDRGFTEAFF
>TRBJ2-1|.|TRBV5-4|TRBD1
TGTGCCTGCCGCGGACAGGGCCTTAGCAATGAGCAGTTCTTC
CACRGQGLSNEQFF
>TRBJ1-1|once|TRBV6-2/TRBV6-3|.
TGTGCCAGCAGTTACCCGAGGACAGAAGCTTTCTTT
CASSYPRTEAFF
>TRBJ1-2|.|TRBV7-9|.
TGTGCCAGCAGCCAGAACAGGGATGGCTACACCTTC
CASSQNRDGYTF
>TRBJ1-2|.|TRBV14|.
TGTGCCAGCAGCACGGGGACACACTATGGCTACACCTTC
CASSTGTHYGYTF
>TRBJ1-5|.|TRBV21-1|.
TGTGCCCGTCCGATGTCGAGAGTTCAGCCCCAGCATTTT
CARPMSRVQPQHF
>TRBJ1-5|.|TRBV30|.
TGTGCCTGGAGAAGTGGGACAAGCAATCAGCCCCAGCATTTT
CAWRSGTSNQPQHF
>TRBJ2-1|.|TRBV9|TRBD2
TGTGCCAGCAGCGTAGCTAACGGGAGGGCCAATGAGCAGTTCTTC
CASSVANGRANEQFF
>TRBJ2-5|.|TRBV19|TRBD2
TGTGCCAGTAGTTCCGGACTAGCGGGAGGGGAGACCCAGTACTTC
CASSSGLAGGETQYF
>TRBJ1-1|.|TRBV6-2/TRBV6-3|.
TGTGCCAGCAGTTACTTAGCTGGGGCCGAAGCTTTCTTT
CASSYLAGAEAFF
>TRBJ2-3|.|TRBV19|.
TGTGCCAGTAGTGTCGGGAGTGCAGATACGCAGTATTTT
CASSVGSADTQYF
>TRBJ2-3|.|TRBV10-2|TRBD2
TGCGCCAGCAGGGGGACTGAACCGACTAGCCCGCAGTATTTT
CASRGTEPTSPQYF
>TRBJ2-3|.|TRBV2|TRBD2
TGTGCCAGCCGTCTAGCGGGCCTGGCAGATACGCAGTATTTT
CASRLAGLADTQYF
>TRBJ2-5|.|TRBV2|TRBD2
TGTGCCAGCCACATGACTAGCTCCGAGACCCAGTACTTC
CASHMTSSETQYF
>TRBJ1-1|.|TRBV30|.
TGTGCCTGGGCCGGGGATAACACTGAAGCTTTCTTT
CAWAGDNTEAFF
>TRBJ2-7|.|TRBV6-6|TRBD2
TGTGCCAGCTCCCCTAGCGGGACTTACGAGCAGTACTTC
CASSPSGTYEQYF
>TRBJ2-3|.|TRBV2|.
TGTGCCAGCAGGACTACTCTTAGCACAGATACGCAGTATTTT
CASRTTLSTDTQYF
>TRBJ2-1|.|TRBV30|.
TGTGCCTGGAGCGACTTCAATGAGCAGTTCTTC
CAWSDFNEQFF
>TRBJ1-4|.|TRBV18|.
TGTGCCAGCTCACCCCTCCGCCCTAATGATAATGAAAAACTGTTTTTT
CASSPLRPNDNEKLFF
>TRBJ1-1|few|TRBV19|.
TGTGCCAGTCTTCCGGGAGCTGGGACTGAAGCTTTCTTT
CASLPGAGTEAFF
>TRBJ1-5|once|TRBV30|TRBD1
TGTGCCTGGAGCGGGACAGGCAATCAGCCCCAGCATTTT
CAWSGTGNQPQHF
>TRBJ2-5|.|TRBV5-1|TRBD1
TGCGCCAGCAGCCCTGGGACAGAACAAGAGACCCAGTACTTC
CASSPGTEQETQYF
>TRBJ2-3|.|TRBV28|.
TGTGCCAGCAGTTTATGGGGATCAGGGGTTACAGATACGCAGTATTTT
CASSLWGSGVTDTQYF
>TRBJ1-2|.|TRBV5-8|.
TGTGCCAGCAGCTTTCTTCAGGGATCCTCCTATGGCTACACCTTC
CASSFLQGSSYGYTF
>TRBJ2-1|.|TRBV3-1/TRBV3-2|.
TGTGCCAGCAGCCTACTTAGGAGGAAGTTCTTC
CASSLLRRKFF
>TRBJ1-1|.|TRBV29-1|TRBD1
TGCAGCGTTGAAGTCCCCGGGACAGGTAACACTGAAGCTTTCTTT
CSVEVPGTGNTEAFF
>TRBJ2-1|.|TRBV10-1|TRBD2
TGCGCCACTCACCTGATAGCGGGAGATCGATACAATGAGCAGTTCTTC
CATHLIAGDRYNEQFF
>TRBJ2-7|.|TRBV6-5|.
TGTGCCAGCACGTTGACTGCGGGTCTGGACGAGCAGTACTTC
CASTLTAGLDEQYF